This T cell receptor beta chain stems from a study of CD8 T cells in Susac syndrome. Losses at the gene ends were 2 bases for V and 0 bases for J; bases not matched to a gene: 17. This CDR3 has 21 residues. The germline CDR1 and CDR2 sequences are LGHNA and YSLEER. Sequencing of TCR beta, carried out with a high-throughput approach, was applied to CD8+ and CD4+ T cells from the blood. The multiple sclerosis controls, all treatment-naive patients, had relapsing-remitting disease that was stable or active. RNA, at roughly 0.5 to 1 ug, was reverse transcribed with random hexamers. MiXCR was run by TCRdb on the immunoSEQ multiplex PCR reads, yielding one entry per CDR3 protein. The table includes fewer than 350,000 distinct CDR3 sequences, 85% detected once. In this sample, this clonotype turned up once.

The sequenced sample consisted of CD8+ T cells from PBMCs. The source of this sequence is a human donor with multiple sclerosis. The genes are TRBV4-3 and TRBJ2-7; TRBD2 matches at 12 bases. In DNA, the CDR3 is TGCGCCAGCAGCCAAATCCTCACCACTAGCGGGAGGCCAGAGTTCTCCTACGAGCAGTACTTC. Protein product: CASSQILTTSGRPEFSYEQYF.